The 25 T cell receptor beta chains given below trace back to one sample, sequenced in a study of PD-1 blockade in classical Hodgkin lymphoma. TCRdb's table, derived via immunoSEQ multiplex PCR, lists solely in-frame clones and lacks some. The sample carries more than 10,000 clones, about four fifths recorded once. All patients relapsed after autologous stem cell transplantation, and brentuximab vedotin exposure varied. The material was peripheral blood mononuclear cells (PBMCs), obtained at baseline. The origin of the receptors is a human donor with classical Hodgkin lymphoma.

In DNA form, the CDR3 reads TGTGCCAGTAGTATCTTGGGCGGCCGGATGAACACTGAAGCTTTCTTT. Translating gives CASSILGGRMNTEAFF. This chain uses TRBV19 with TRBJ1-1; D is unresolved. The CDR3 has 16 amino acids. Trimming stripped 3 bases from V and 0 bases from J, with 14 bases between. CDR1 LNHDA and CDR2 SQIVND come from the germline V gene (reference sequence). Using reference TRBV19 and TRBJ1-1 for the parts outside the CDR3, the full variable domain is DGGITQSPKYLFRKEGQNVTLSCEQNLNHDAMYWYRQDPGQGLRLIYYSQIVNDFQKGDIAEGYSVSREKKESFPLTVTSAQKNPTAFYLCASSILGGRMNTEAFFGQGTRLTVV.

This clone was found once. The rearrangement links TRBV30 to TRBJ2-7; D is uncertain. Germline CDR1 and CDR2: GTSNPN and SVGIG (reference sequence). The CDR3 consists of 15 residues. V lost 0 bases, J lost 0 bases, and 12 bases lay in between. The chain's CDR3 is CAWSVLEWVSYEQYF. The CDR3 region has the DNA TGTGCCTGGAGTGTACTGGAGTGGGTCTCCTACGAGCAGTACTTC.

This clone was counted once. V is TRBV7-9 and J is TRBJ1-1; no definite D call. Per the germline V gene, CDR1 is SEHNR and CDR2 is FQNEAQ (reference sequence). V was trimmed by 0 bases and J by 1 base, leaving 6 bases between them. The CDR3 is made up of 14 amino acids. CDR3 bases: TGTGCCAGCAGCTTAGCTCCTCCGAACACTGAAGCTTTCTTT. It yields the protein CASSLAPPNTEAFF.

This chain connects TRBV6-4 to TRBJ2-7, with D perhaps matching TRBD1 (5 bases). V was pared by 3 bases and J by 3 bases, with 12 bases between. This CDR3 is 14 amino acids long. Germline CDR1 is MRHNA and CDR2 is SNTAGT. Written as DNA, the CDR3 is TGTGCCAGCAGTGAATCGGCAGGGAACTACGAGCAGTACTTC. This sequence encodes CASSESAGNYEQYF.

The chain has TRBV14 and TRBJ1-1; D possibly corresponds to TRBD1 (6 bases). Per germline, CDR1 SGHDN and CDR2 FVKESK. The V end was cut by 2 bases, the J end by 7 bases, with 11 bases between. This CDR3 contains 13 residues. In DNA form, the CDR3 reads TGTGCCAGCAGCCAATACGTACAGGGTGAAGCTTTCTTT. It translates to CASSQYVQGEAFF.

The chain links TRBV6-4 to TRBJ2-1; D not certain. Trimming stripped 3 bases from V and 6 bases from J, with 12 bases between. The CDR3 is made up of 14 amino acids. Per germline, CDR1 MRHNA and CDR2 SNTAGT. The CDR3, as DNA: TGTGCCAGCAGTGAAGGAACGACCTCCAATGAGCAGTTCTTC. Translation gives CASSEGTTSNEQFF.

The chain couples TRBV11-2 to TRBJ2-3; 9 bases fit TRBD2. J gave up 5 bases and V 2 bases, and 5 bases lay outside the gene matches. The length of the CDR3 is 15 residues. Germline V gives CDR1 SGHAT, CDR2 FQNNGV. The CDR3 is CASSLLAGAGDTQYF. As DNA, the CDR3 is TGTGCCAGCAGCTTATTAGCGGGAGCCGGAGATACGCAGTATTTT.

CDR3 residues: CASSGGQGYEQYF. CDR3 DNA sequence: TGTGCCAGCAGCGGGGGACAGGGCTACGAGCAGTACTTC. The rearrangement joins TRBV9 to TRBJ2-7; 9 bases map to TRBD1. V shed 3 bases and J 3 bases; nucleotides not matched to a gene: 1. CDR3 size: 13 residues. CDR1 and CDR2 (germline): SGDLS, YYNGEE.

Note on this clone: The sample holds other DNA sequences that translate to the same CDR3. This chain links TRBV6-1 with TRBJ2-2; 8 bases match TRBD2. V gave up 4 bases and J gave up 1 base; unmatched junction bases: 5. The length of the CDR3 is 16 residues. CDR1 and CDR2 (germline): MNHNS, SASEGT. In DNA form, the CDR3 reads TGTGCCAGCAGTGGACTGGCGGGGGGGAACACCGGGGAGCTGTTTTTT. Translation: CASSGLAGGNTGELFF.

This sequence joins TRBV6-4 and TRBJ2-1; 11 positions match TRBD2. The trim removed 3 bases at V and 4 bases at J, leaving 2 bases unmatched. CDR3 length equals 15 residues. In germline, CDR1 is MRHNA, CDR2 SNTAGT. For the CDR3, the DNA is TGTGCCAGCAGTGAAACTAGCGGGGGATACAATGAGCAGTTCTTC. This gives the protein CASSETSGGYNEQFF.

The CDR3 DNA follows: TGCAGTGCTTGGGACTATGGCTACACCTTC. Protein product: CSAWDYGYTF. The chain links TRBV20-1 to TRBJ1-2; no reliable D call. Trimming shortened V by 5 bases and J by 3 bases, and 4 bases separated the two germline ends. CDR1 and CDR2 from the germline V gene are DFQATT and SNEGSKA (reference sequence). The CDR3 runs to 10 residues.

This clone has a single count. The genes are TRBV28 and TRBJ1-5; 8 bases align to TRBD1. The germline CDR1 and CDR2 sequences are MDHEN and SYDVKM. With 3 bases clipped from V and 4 bases from J, the junction kept 14 bases outside the gene matches. The CDR3 extends over 18 amino acids. The CDR3 loop is CASSFRTGPGPLNQPQHF. In nucleotides, the CDR3 is TGTGCCAGCAGTTTTCGGACAGGGCCCGGTCCCCTTAATCAGCCCCAGCATTTT.

The rearrangement links TRBV11-3 to TRBJ2-1; no firm D call. Deletions cut 2 bases from V and 2 bases from J, with 10 bases between. The length of the CDR3 is 15 residues. Germline V lookup: CDR1 SGHNT, CDR2 YENEEA. The CDR3 DNA reads TGTGCCAGCAGCTTAATTTCCGCAACCTACAATGAGCAGTTCTTC. Amino acids: CASSLISATYNEQFF.

The CDR3 region is CASSAFEGLTAYTF. In nucleotides, the CDR3 is TGTGCCAGCAGCGCTTTTGAGGGACTTACAGCCTACACCTTC. The chain combines TRBV14 with TRBJ1-2, with a tentative D call TRBD1 (5 bases). Germline V gene data show CDR1 as SGHDN and CDR2 as FVKESK. V lost 5 bases and J 10 bases, leaving 20 bases between the germline ends. This CDR3 comprises 14 residues.

This chain uses TRBV9 with TRBJ2-2; no reliable D call. The ends were cut back, 4 bases at V and 4 bases at J, with 8 bases in the middle. This CDR3 has 13 residues. The germline gives CDR1 SGDLS, CDR2 YYNGEE. The CDR3 DNA reads TGTGCCAGCAGCACCTCAGTCACCGGGGAGCTGTTTTTT. Translated: CASSTSVTGELFF. The full variable domain, with the rest looked up from reference TRBV9 and TRBJ2-2, is DSGVTQTPKHLITATGQRVTLRCSPRSGDLSVYWYQQSLDQGLQFLIQYYNGEERAKGNILERFSAQQFPDLHSELNLSSLELGDSALYFCASSTSVTGELFFGEGSRLTVL.

CDR3 DNA: TGTGCCAGCAGCTTGGTGAGGACAGCTCTGAAGGCTTTCTTT. Translated: CASSLVRTALKAFF. V is TRBV7-8 and J is TRBJ1-1; TRBD1 is a possible D gene (6 bases). The CDR3 runs to 14 residues. Germline assignment: CDR1 SGHVS and CDR2 FQNEAQ. V was trimmed by 3 bases and J by 11 bases, leaving 19 bases between them.

The CDR3 DNA sequence: TGTGCCAGCCTGGGGACAGCGTACGAGCAGTACTTC. The encoded protein is CASLGTAYEQYF. V is TRBV2 and J is TRBJ2-7; the match to TRBD1 covers 7 bases. The ends lost 8 bases at V and 4 bases at J; junction bases unmatched: 5. The CDR3 loop spans 12 amino acids. Per the germline V gene, CDR1 is SNHLY and CDR2 is FYNNEI.

The gene calls are TRBV30 and TRBJ1-3; TRBD1 might be the D (5 bases). The CDR3 has 14 amino acids. Germline CDR1 GTSNPN, CDR2 SVGIG (reference sequence). The germline V and J ends were trimmed by 5 bases and 4 bases, with 15 bases remaining between them. This CDR3 is CAWQTGTRGNTIYF. The CDR3 nucleotides are TGTGCCTGGCAAACCGGGACCCGAGGAAACACCATATATTTT. Filled out from reference TRBV30 and TRBJ1-3, the complete variable domain reads SQTIHQWPATLVQPVGSPLSLECTVEGTSNPNLYWYRQAAGRGLQLLFYSVGIGQISSEVPQNLSASRPQDRQFILSSKKLLLSDSGFYLCAWQTGTRGNTIYFGEGSWLTVV.

This clone occurred once. This rearrangement joins TRBV27 to TRBJ1-1; D is perhaps TRBD1 (5 bases). The CDR3 has 14 residues. In germline, CDR1 is MNHEY, CDR2 SMNVEV (reference sequence). V was clipped by 6 bases and J by 5 bases, with 16 bases between them. The CDR3 nucleotides read TGTGCCAGCAGCTCTCCTTTGGGGGGGACTGAAGCTTTCTTT. Translating gives CASSSPLGGTEAFF.

V gene TRBV4-2 combines with J gene TRBJ1-2; tentative D call: TRBD1 (6 bases). CDR3 size: 13 residues. V was cut by 4 bases and J by 8 bases, with 14 bases left in between. CDR1 is LGHNA, CDR2 YNFKEQ, per germline. CDR3 bases: TGTGCCAGCAGCCGAGAACAGGGTTGGGGCTACACCTTC. It yields the protein CASSREQGWGYTF.

The chain joins TRBV5-1 to TRBJ2-1; D unresolved. The germline V and J ends were trimmed by 1 base and 0 bases, with 5 bases remaining between them. CDR1 SGHRS and CDR2 YFSETQ come from the germline V gene. The length of the CDR3 is 14 residues. This chain's CDR3 is CASSLISSYNEQFF. DNA for the CDR3: TGCGCCAGCAGCTTGATTAGCTCCTACAATGAGCAGTTCTTC.

This clone has only one observation. The chain recombines TRBV5-6 with TRBJ1-2; 8 positions match TRBD1. J was trimmed by 7 bases and V by 3 bases; bases with no gene match: 5. The CDR3 spans 13 residues. The germline V gene has CDR1 SGHDT and CDR2 YYEEEE. This chain's CDR3 is CASSSTGGSGYTF. The CDR3 coding sequence is TGTGCCAGCAGCTCAACAGGGGGTAGTGGCTACACCTTC.

V is TRBV6-6 and J is TRBJ2-3, with D unclear. V gave up 4 bases and J gave up 0 bases, with 11 bases separating them. The CDR3 contains 15 residues. The germline V gene has CDR1 MNHNY and CDR2 SVGAGI (reference sequence). CDR3 amino acids: CASSSPWKSTDTQYF. The CDR3 nucleotides read TGTGCCAGCAGTTCCCCCTGGAAGAGCACAGATACGCAGTATTTT.

The chain joins TRBV4-1 to TRBJ2-6; D assignment may be TRBD1 or TRBD2 (5 bases each). The germline CDR1 and CDR2 sequences are MGHRA and YSYEKL. The CDR3 contains 18 residues. The V and J ends lost 4 bases and 0 bases respectively, with 16 bases between them. The DNA of the CDR3 is TGCGCCAGCAGCCGGGGTCCCGCAGGGAGCTCTGGGGCCAACGTCCTGACTTTC. Protein product: CASSRGPAGSSGANVLTF.

The CDR3 is CASSSLHRGPSNQPQHF. CDR3 nucleotide sequence: TGTGCCAGCAGCTCGCTCCACAGGGGTCCGAGCAATCAGCCCCAGCATTTT. The chain has TRBV7-8 and TRBJ1-5; 7 bases line up with TRBD1. Germline loops: CDR1 SGHVS, CDR2 FQNEAQ. This CDR3 comprises 17 residues. V lost 4 bases and J lost 1; bases outside the gene matches: 10.